This T cell receptor (beta chain) was found in a study of beta chain features in type 1 diabetes. The study reverse transcribed the entire isolated RNA, so it sequenced expressed TCRB transcripts. TCRdb's copy holds only in-frame clones and misses some; the assay was immunoSEQ multiplex PCR. The profile shows around 180,000 clones, approximately 13% of them singletons. This clone was recorded a few times. Germline V gene lookup returns CDR1 MNHEY and CDR2 SMNVEV (reference sequence). The V end was cut by 8 bases, the J end by 3 bases, with 17 bases between. This CDR3 spans 15 amino acids. V is TRBV27 and J is TRBJ2-1, with a tentative D call TRBD2 (6 bases). This sequence originates from a woman younger than 35 in good health. The specimen was central memory CD4+ T cells from blood. The CDR3 loop reads CASQRRDSYYNEQFF. The CDR3 coding sequence is TGTGCCAGCCAACGGCGGGACTCATACTACAATGAGCAGTTCTTC.